This TCR beta chain was recovered during a study of T cells in Graves' hyperthyroidism and ophthalmopathy. TCR beta CDR3 sequences were amplified from RNA transcripts. Researchers ran a first-round RT-PCR on the TCR CDR3 using the HTBI primer set. Via MiXCR, TCRdb re-called the multiplex PCR reads, giving one row per CDR3 protein. The sample gives more than 450,000 distinct CDR3 sequences, around 15% of which show up once; roughly 13% is in the top ten. Germline CDR1 and CDR2: MNHEY and SMNVEV (reference sequence). V was cut by 6 bases and J by 7 bases, with 16 bases left in between. The CDR3 consists of 15 residues. This clonotype has a count of ten or more.

The sequence was obtained from a woman aged 40-49 years with Graves' hyperthyroidism. The sample comprised blood. This chain links TRBV27 with TRBJ1-6; D not certain. The CDR3, as DNA: TGTGCCAGCAGACCGACTGGAACAGTCAATTCACCCCTCCACTTT. Its protein product is CASRPTGTVNSPLHF.